This T cell receptor (beta chain) was observed in a study of control samples from healthy donors and cancer patients. Assay: immunoSEQ multiplex PCR; the TCRdb copy retains only in-frame clones and omits some. The repertoire holds about 140,000 clones, with more than 80% as singletons. The CDR3 extends over 15 amino acids. Germline V CDR1 and CDR2: SGHVS, FNYEAQ. Trimming pared 5 bases from V and 9 bases from J, leaving 17 bases between. Only one count was recorded for this clone. This clonotype originated in a man between 18 and 35 years old in good health. Material for sequencing was blood. V gene TRBV7-6 combines with J gene TRBJ1-6, with TRBD1 as a possible D gene (6 bases). The CDR3 protein is CASSLTQGGSSPLHF. CDR3 DNA sequence: TGTGCCAGCAGCCTAACACAGGGAGGGAGTTCACCCCTCCACTTT.